This TCR beta chain was observed in a study of human CD8 memory T cell subsets. UMI-labeled 5' RACE was the method by which TCR beta libraries were made. TCRdb re-analyzed the 5' RACE reads; it lists each CDR3 protein once, without DNA. This sample's clone table lists approximately 11,000 distinct CDR3 sequences. The CDR3 has 14 residues. RNA came from duplicate vials of around 150,000 sorted CD8+ T cells per subset. The origin of this receptor is a human donor in good health. The chain links TRBV12-3 or TRBV12-4 to TRBJ2-5; TCRdb gives TRBD1 as the D gene, but with no DNA this cannot be confirmed. The sample comprised CD8+ stem-like memory T cells (TSCM and TCM) sorted from PBMCs. Subset specified: stem-like memory CD8 T cells (TSTEM), CCR7+ PD-1- TIGIT-. CDR3 sequence reads: CASSRDRYQETQYF.